This passage covers 26 T cell receptor beta chains from one sample sequenced in a study of T cells expressing NK-cell markers (dated by TCRdb to 2018 to 2020). Library method: 5' RACE. The instrument given in TCRdb is Illumina HiSeq 2000. Through TCRdb reprocessing, the reads give one entry per CDR3 protein sequence; DNA is omitted. This sample's clone table shows about 150,000 distinct CDR3 sequences. The biggest ten clones account for over 20% of the sample. What was sequenced was blood T cells: a sorted CD56 or NKG2C T cell subset, CD4+ or CD8+ T cells, or bulk PBMC T cells (not recorded which). The origin of the receptors is a man aged 18-69 years in good health.

The V gene is TRBV9, the J gene TRBJ1-6; TCRdb selects TRBD1, and the lack of DNA leaves this call unchecked. CDR1 is SGDLS, CDR2 YYNGEE, per germline. The CDR3 extends over 13 amino acids. The chain's CDR3 is CASSVQGDSPLHF.

The rearrangement uses TRBV6-1 and TRBJ2-2; TCRdb outputs TRBD1, but without DNA this stays unchecked. Looked up from germline, CDR1 is MNHNS and CDR2 is SASEGT. The CDR3 runs 15 residues. The CDR3 is CASRRPDRGPGELFF.

This chain connects TRBV5-6 to TRBJ2-5; TCRdb calls TRBD1, which cannot be checked without DNA. This CDR3 is built from 16 residues. CDR1 and CDR2 (germline): SGHDT, YYEEEE. CDR3 loop: CASSLVDRRRWETQYF.

The chain employs TRBV28 and TRBJ1-6; TCRdb designates TRBD1, a call that cannot be tested without DNA. This CDR3 has 14 residues. Per germline, CDR1 MDHEN and CDR2 SYDVKM. The CDR3 sequence: CASSLSGDGSPLHF.

The chain employs TRBV11-2 and TRBJ2-1; absent DNA, TCRdb's TRBD1 call cannot be checked. There are 18 residues in the CDR3. Germline V lookup: CDR1 SGHAT, CDR2 FQNNGV. This CDR3 reads CASSLGGRGLTSYNEQFF.

This chain links TRBV6-1 with TRBJ2-7; no DNA is available, so the TRBD1 call from TCRdb remains unchecked. The CDR3 length is 15 residues. From germline, CDR1 is MNHNS and CDR2 SASEGT. This chain's CDR3 is CASSPGTSSLYEQYF.

This sequence joins TRBV2 and TRBJ1-5; as DNA is missing, the TRBD1 call by TCRdb cannot be tested. Germline loops: CDR1 SNHLY, CDR2 FYNNEI. There are 15 residues in the CDR3. The CDR3 reads CASKSRGGEAQPQHF.

This chain joins TRBV20-1 and TRBJ2-7; TCRdb's D call, TRBD1, is unchecked because there is no DNA. CDR1 and CDR2 from the germline V gene are DFQATT and SNEGSKA (reference sequence). This CDR3 spans 13 amino acids. CDR3 amino acids: CSAESQATYEQYF.

The gene calls are TRBV2 and TRBJ1-2; absent DNA, TCRdb's TRBD1 call cannot be checked. The germline CDR1 and CDR2 sequences are SNHLY and FYNNEI. The CDR3 has 14 residues. The CDR3 protein is CASRPPGVNYGYTF.

The genes are TRBV6-5 and TRBJ1-1. The germline V gene has CDR1 MNHEY and CDR2 SVGAGI. The CDR3 length is 15 residues. CDR3 protein: CASSYSIQQDTEAFF.

V gene TRBV29-1 combines with J gene TRBJ1-5. Germline CDR1 and CDR2: SQVTM and ANQGSEA. This CDR3 has 14 residues. The CDR3 sequence: CSATSGFSNQPQHF.

V is TRBV11-3 and J is TRBJ2-3. Germline values: CDR1 SGHNT, CDR2 YENEEA. The CDR3 sequence is 13 residues long. The CDR3 sequence: CASSSSTGDTQYF.

The chain joins TRBV28 to TRBJ1-1; lacking DNA, the TRBD1 call made by TCRdb goes unchecked. Per germline, CDR1 MDHEN and CDR2 SYDVKM. The CDR3 extends over 12 amino acids. The chain's CDR3 is CASSRQDAEAFF.

The CDR3 sequence is CATSKRLGWGNEQFF. The rearrangement joins TRBV15 to TRBJ2-1. Germline assignment: CDR1 LNHNV and CDR2 YYDKDF (reference sequence). CDR3 length: 15 residues.

V and J are TRBV7-9 and TRBJ1-5; TCRdb's D gene call, TRBD1, goes unchecked for lack of DNA. Germline V gene sequence: CDR1 SEHNR, CDR2 FQNEAQ (reference sequence). The CDR3 loop spans 14 amino acids. The CDR3 here is CASSSGTEVRPQHF. Full variable domain (rest looked up from reference TRBV7-9 and TRBJ1-5): DTGVSQNPRHKITKRGQNVTFRCDPISEHNRLYWYRQTLGQGPEFLTYFQNEAQLEKSRLLSDRFSAERPKGSFSTLEIQRTEQGDSAMYLCASSSGTEVRPQHFGDGTRLSIL.

This chain uses TRBV2 with TRBJ2-1. The CDR3 spans 15 residues. CDR1 is SNHLY and CDR2 is FYNNEI in the germline V gene. CDR3: CASSEGRSSYNEQFF.

The genes are TRBV2 and TRBJ2-1; as DNA is missing, the TRBD1 call by TCRdb cannot be tested. CDR3 size: 14 residues. CDR1 and CDR2 (germline): SNHLY, FYNNEI. The CDR3 is CASSLTTGSNEQFF.

V and J are TRBV27 and TRBJ2-1; without DNA, the TCRdb call of TRBD1 cannot be checked. The length of the CDR3 is 15 residues. Germline CDR1 and CDR2: MNHEY and SMNVEV (reference sequence). The chain's CDR3 is CASSFLGGAVNEQFF.

The rearrangement uses TRBV20-1 and TRBJ2-7; the TRBD2 assignment by TCRdb is unverifiable without DNA. The CDR3 consists of 15 residues. Germline lookup yields CDR1 DFQATT and CDR2 SNEGSKA (reference sequence). This CDR3 reads CSADPQTSAYYEQYF.

V and J are TRBV6-5 and TRBJ2-5; the TRBD1 assignment by TCRdb is unverifiable without DNA. Germline loops: CDR1 MNHEY, CDR2 SVGAGI. The CDR3 extends over 16 amino acids. CDR3 sequence reads: CASSYSIGGPQETQYF.

This chain links TRBV28 with TRBJ2-4; TCRdb's D call, TRBD1, is unchecked because there is no DNA. This CDR3 region has 16 residues. Looked up from germline, CDR1 is MDHEN and CDR2 is SYDVKM. The CDR3 region is CASSTGQTLAKNIQYF.

This chain links TRBV4-1 with TRBJ1-5; TCRdb gives TRBD1 as the D gene, but with no DNA this cannot be confirmed. In germline, CDR1 is MGHRA, CDR2 YSYEKL. This CDR3 contains 14 residues. The CDR3 reads CASSHGQGAQPQHF.

The chain employs TRBV5-5 and TRBJ2-3; TCRdb names TRBD2, which stays unverified in the absence of DNA. The CDR3 runs 16 residues. Germline CDR1 and CDR2: SGHKS and YYEKEE (reference sequence). The CDR3 loop is CASSWEASGITDTQYF.

J is TRBJ2-3 and V is TRBV6-4; the D call from TCRdb, TRBD1, cannot be confirmed without DNA. The CDR3 runs 14 residues. Germline CDR1 is MRHNA and CDR2 is SNTAGT. The CDR3 sequence: CASSVEAHTDTQYF.

V gene TRBV10-3 combines with J gene TRBJ1-1. In germline, CDR1 is ENHRY, CDR2 SYGVKD. The CDR3 runs 11 residues. The CDR3 loop reads CAIRVGAEAFF.

The rearrangement uses TRBV2 and TRBJ2-6; TCRdb selects TRBD1, and the lack of DNA leaves this call unchecked. Germline-derived CDR1 and CDR2 are SNHLY and FYNNEI. This CDR3 region has 15 residues. The chain's CDR3 is CASSSFPSGANVLTF.